This T cell receptor beta chain was recovered during a study of human T cells and chemical hapten exposure. TCRdb re-called the RACE reads through MiXCR, storing one row per CDR3 protein. The profile shows about 300,000 distinct CDR3 sequences, about 5% of them singletons. The CDR3 sequence is 14 residues long. The germline V gene encodes CDR1 MNHEY and CDR2 SMNVEV (reference sequence). The V end lost 10 bases, the J end lost 5 bases, and 18 bases lay between the germline ends. Time point noted: pre-sensitization, week 0. The treatment denotes: therapeutic diphenylcyclopropenone sensitization with weekly scalp DPC. This clonotype was recorded a few times.

The rearrangement links TRBV27 to TRBJ2-1, with a tentative D call TRBD2 (6 bases). The source material was whole blood, sampled in connection with sensitization to the hapten diphenylcyclopropenone (DPC). The sequence came from a young woman with alopecia areata. Some clones in this sample may be carry-over from other donors' samples. The CDR3 is CATTTGGPDNEQFF. The CDR3 DNA follows: TGTGCCACCACCACCGGGGGTCCCGACAATGAGCAGTTCTTC.